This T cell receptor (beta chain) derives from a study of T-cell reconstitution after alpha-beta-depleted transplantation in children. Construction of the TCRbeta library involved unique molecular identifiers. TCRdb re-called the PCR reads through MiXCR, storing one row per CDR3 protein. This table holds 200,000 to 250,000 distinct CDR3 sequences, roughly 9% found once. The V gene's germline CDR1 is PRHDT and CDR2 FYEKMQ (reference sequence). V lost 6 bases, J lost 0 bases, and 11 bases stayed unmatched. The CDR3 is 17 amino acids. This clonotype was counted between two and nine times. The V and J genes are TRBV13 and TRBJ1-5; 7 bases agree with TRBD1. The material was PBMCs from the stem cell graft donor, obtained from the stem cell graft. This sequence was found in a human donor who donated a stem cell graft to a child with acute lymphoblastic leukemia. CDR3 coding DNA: TGTGCCAGCAGGTGGCGTGGCAGGGGGAATAGCAATCAGCCCCAGCATTTT. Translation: CASRWRGRGNSNQPQHF.